Below are 18 T cell receptor beta chains sequenced from a single sample in a study of cytomegalovirus exposure and HLA in healthy donors. Primers: 60 Vbeta forward and 13 Jbeta reverse. Only in-frame clones appear in the TCRdb table, and some are missing; sequencing was by immunoSEQ multiplex PCR. Among fewer than 200,000 clones listed, around four fifths were seen once. Sequencing used PBMCs. The receptor source for this set is a man in his thirties or forties in good health and CMV-seronegative.

This rearrangement joins TRBV25-1 to TRBJ1-1; 10 nucleotides agree with TRBD1. Germline trimming cut 5 bases from V and 5 bases from J; bases unmatched to any gene: 5. The CDR3 contains 14 residues. Germline V CDR1 and CDR2: MGHDK, SYGVNS. In DNA, the CDR3 is TGTGCCAGCAGTAGACAGGGGGCGGGAACTGAAGCTTTCTTT. Protein product: CASSRQGAGTEAFF.

This chain joins TRBV30 and TRBJ1-1; unclear D gene. The CDR3 loop spans 13 amino acids. Germline V CDR1 and CDR2: GTSNPN, SVGIG (reference sequence). Trimming stripped 4 bases from V and 4 bases from J, with 13 bases between. The CDR3 sequence is CAWMRSVGTEAFF. CDR3 DNA: TGTGCCTGGATGCGGTCCGTAGGCACTGAAGCTTTCTTT.

This clone was recorded once. The chain combines TRBV19 with TRBJ1-5; possible D gene TRBD1, 6 bases. Trimming left V 5 bases short and J 4 bases short, with 12 bases between. Germline V gene lookup returns CDR1 LNHDA and CDR2 SQIVND (reference sequence). The CDR3 spans 14 residues. CDR3 sequence reads: CASSRQAPNQPQHF. CDR3 DNA: TGTGCCAGTAGTCGACAGGCCCCGAATCAGCCCCAGCATTTT.

The V gene is TRBV6-5, the J gene TRBJ1-1, with TRBD1 matching 9 bases. This CDR3 is built from 14 residues. The germline gives CDR1 MNHEY, CDR2 SVGAGI. V lost 4 bases, J lost 10 bases, and 10 bases stayed unmatched. The CDR3 spells CASSSTGGGSGAFF. CDR3 in DNA: TGTGCCAGCAGTTCGACAGGGGGTGGGTCGGGAGCTTTCTTT.

This sequence joins TRBV7-2 and TRBJ1-1, with D tentatively TRBD1 (6 bases). With 7 bases removed from V and 5 bases from J, the gap between germline ends came to 20 bases. The germline V gene has CDR1 SGHTA and CDR2 FQGNSA. CDR3 length: 15 amino acids. The CDR3 nucleotides are TGTGCCAGCACTTGGCGAGGGGGGGCATCGACTGAAGCTTTCTTT. This encodes CASTWRGGASTEAFF.

V usage is TRBV11-1 and J usage is TRBJ2-1; TRBD1 might be the D (6 bases). The CDR3 extends over 17 amino acids. Looked up from germline, CDR1 is SGHAT and CDR2 is FQDESV (reference sequence). Between the trimmed V and J ends, which lost 5 bases and 7 bases, there was a span of 24 bases. As DNA, the CDR3 is TGTGCCAGCAGCGATCGCCGCCGCGTGACAGGCGAGAATGAGCAGTTCTTC. It yields the protein CASSDRRRVTGENEQFF. The full variable domain, with the rest looked up from reference TRBV11-1 and TRBJ2-1, is EAEVAQSPRYKITEKSQAVAFWCDPISGHATLYWYRQILGQGPELLVQFQDESVVDDSQLPKDRFSAERLKGVDSTLKIQPAELGDSAMYLCASSDRRRVTGENEQFFGPGTRLTVL.

The chain recombines TRBV28 with TRBJ1-2, with 9 bases lining up with TRBD1. CDR1 MDHEN and CDR2 SYDVKM come from the germline V gene. There are 20 residues in the CDR3. With 6 bases clipped from V and 1 base from J, the junction kept 21 bases outside the gene matches. CDR3 DNA sequence: TGTGCCAGCAGGATACAGGGGGCGAGCCGAGAGGAGGGCCTTAACTATGGCTACACCTTC. Amino acid sequence: CASRIQGASREEGLNYGYTF.

This chain uses TRBV5-1 with TRBJ2-3; D is possibly TRBD2 (6 bases). In germline, CDR1 is SGHRS, CDR2 YFSETQ. This CDR3 has 15 amino acids. Trimming took 0 bases from V and 4 from J, leaving 12 bases between them. The CDR3 coding sequence is TGCGCCAGCAGCTTGGCACGGGGGTCGTCAGATACGCAGTATTTT. Its protein is CASSLARGSSDTQYF.

This clone has only one observation. Other DNA sequences within the sample encode an identical CDR3. The chain employs TRBV6-5 and TRBJ1-5; 7 bases match TRBD1. Germline-derived CDR1 and CDR2 are MNHEY and SVGAGI. This CDR3 spans 14 amino acids. With 5 bases clipped from V and 7 bases from J, the junction kept 8 bases outside the gene matches. The DNA of the CDR3 is TGTGCCAGCAGTCCGGACAGGCCCAACCAGCCCCAGCATTTT. This encodes CASSPDRPNQPQHF.

The rearrangement uses TRBV20-1 and TRBJ1-6; D is ambiguous. The ends were cut back, 3 bases at V and 8 bases at J, with 5 bases in the middle. CDR3 length: 11 amino acids. CDR1 is DFQATT and CDR2 is SNEGSKA in the germline V gene (reference sequence). The chain's CDR3 is CSARNYSPLHF. The CDR3 DNA reads TGCAGTGCTAGGAACTATTCACCCCTCCACTTT.

V and J are TRBV5-6 and TRBJ2-5; maybe TRBD1 (5 bases). The CDR3 covers 14 residues. Per the germline V gene, CDR1 is SGHDT and CDR2 is YYEEEE. V was clipped by 8 bases and J by 1 base, with 15 bases between them. CDR3 nucleotide sequence: TGTGCCAGTAAACGCAAGGGGATCCAAGAGACCCAGTACTTC. Translating gives CASKRKGIQETQYF.

This clone was counted a single time. The chain combines TRBV6-6 with TRBJ1-5, with a weak D call TRBD1 (5 bases). Germline V gene sequence: CDR1 MNHNY, CDR2 SVGAGI (reference sequence). CDR3 size: 15 residues. V lost 9 bases, J lost 0 bases, and 15 bases lay in between. This chain's CDR3 is CASTSTEYSNQPQHF. The CDR3 nucleotides read TGTGCCAGTACTTCGACAGAGTATAGCAATCAGCCCCAGCATTTT.

V is TRBV10-3 and J is TRBJ1-2, with 8 bases lining up with TRBD1. Germline loops: CDR1 ENHRY, CDR2 SYGVKD. This CDR3 has 13 amino acids. The V gene end was trimmed by 9 bases and the J gene end by 4 bases; junction bases not matched to a gene: 7. CDR3 amino acids: CAMYPGTGYGYTF. As DNA, the CDR3 is TGTGCCATGTACCCAGGGACAGGCTATGGCTACACCTTC.

The rearrangement joins TRBV4-1 to TRBJ2-1; TRBD2 is a possible D gene (7 bases). Between the trimmed V and J ends, which lost 1 base and 6 bases, there was a span of 13 bases. The CDR3 sequence is 15 residues long. Germline V lookup: CDR1 MGHRA, CDR2 YSYEKL. The CDR3 region has the DNA TGCGCCAGCAGCCAAGGAGGGGGGGGCATCAATGAGCAGTTCTTC. Encoded protein: CASSQGGGGINEQFF.

V is TRBV28 and J is TRBJ1-1; 9 bases align to TRBD1. Germline V lookup: CDR1 MDHEN, CDR2 SYDVKM. V dropped 6 bases and J dropped 2; count of bases not matched to a gene: 7. The CDR3 has 15 residues. CDR3 loop: CASSPGDRENTEAFF. The CDR3 region has the DNA TGTGCCAGCAGCCCGGGGGACAGGGAAAACACTGAAGCTTTCTTT.

This clone was found a few times. This chain uses TRBV7-9 with TRBJ1-1; 7 nucleotides agree with TRBD1. J gave up 7 bases and V 1 base, and 0 bases lay outside the gene matches. The germline gives CDR1 SEHNR, CDR2 FQNEAQ (reference sequence). The CDR3 runs to 12 residues. The CDR3 coding sequence is TGTGCCAGCAGCTTAGGGGACAGTGAAGCTTTCTTT. Amino acid sequence: CASSLGDSEAFF.

The chain is built from TRBV5-1 and TRBJ2-5, with 11 bases that match TRBD2. There are 15 residues in the CDR3. The germline CDR1 and CDR2 sequences are SGHRS and YFSETQ. The ends lost 2 bases at V and 1 base at J; junction bases unmatched: 1. CDR3 protein: CASSFSGGAQETQYF. The CDR3 nucleotides read TGCGCCAGCAGCTTTAGCGGGGGGGCCCAAGAGACCCAGTACTTC.

This rearrangement joins TRBV2 to TRBJ2-3, with TRBD2 matching 10 bases. This CDR3 is built from 18 residues. The germline CDR1 and CDR2 sequences are SNHLY and FYNNEI. V shed 7 bases and J 0 bases; nucleotides not matched to a gene: 13. CDR3 sequence (DNA): TGTGCCAGCACTGAGCGGCTAGCGGGAGACTTTAGCACAGATACGCAGTATTTT. Translation gives CASTERLAGDFSTDTQYF.